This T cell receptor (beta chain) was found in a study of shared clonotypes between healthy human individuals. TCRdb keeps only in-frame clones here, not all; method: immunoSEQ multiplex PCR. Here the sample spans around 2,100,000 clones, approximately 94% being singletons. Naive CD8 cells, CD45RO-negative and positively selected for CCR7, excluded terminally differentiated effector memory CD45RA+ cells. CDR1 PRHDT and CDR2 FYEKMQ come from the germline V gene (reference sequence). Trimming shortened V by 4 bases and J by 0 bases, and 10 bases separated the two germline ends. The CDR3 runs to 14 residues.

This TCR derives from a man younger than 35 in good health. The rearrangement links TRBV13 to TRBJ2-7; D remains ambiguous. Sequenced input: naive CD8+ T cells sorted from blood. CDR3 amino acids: CASSSQTGSYEQYF. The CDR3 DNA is TGTGCCAGCAGCTCCCAGACTGGCTCCTACGAGCAGTACTTC. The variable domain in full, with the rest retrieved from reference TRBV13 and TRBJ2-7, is AAGVIQSPRHLIKEKRETATLKCYPIPRHDTVYWYQQGPGQDPQFLISFYEKMQSDKGSIPDRFSAQQFSDYHSELNMSSLELGDSALYFCASSSQTGSYEQYFGPGTRLTVT.